This TCR beta chain originates from a study of blood T cell repertoires in COVID-19. Study information: Sample material is recorded as cDNA or gDNA derived from T cells, B-cell-depleted T cells, or PBMCs.

CDR3 size: 16 residues. Germline CDR1 reads SGHTA; CDR2 reads FQGNSA. Deletions cut 3 bases from V and 5 bases from J, with 19 bases between. Seattle participants joined during active infection and were tracked over time. The authors' processing: Estimation of nucleated cell counts relied on the amplification of reference gene primers. Profiled with immunoSEQ multiplex PCR; TCRdb holds only in-frame clones, not every one. V and J calls and clone size are as listed in that table; D and trimming were resolved from the DNA. Of under 300,000 clones in the sample, 85% to 90% were seen once. The TCR sequence derives from a woman in her sixties or seventies with COVID-19, enrolled during active disease. Sample: peripheral blood. The genes are TRBV7-2 and TRBJ1-1; possibly TRBD1 for D (6 bases). The CDR3: CASSFGGGLGFTEAFF. In DNA form, the CDR3 reads TGTGCCAGCAGCTTCGGGGGGGGCCTCGGTTTTACTGAAGCTTTCTTT.